This T cell receptor (beta chain) derives from a study of cytomegalovirus exposure and HLA in healthy donors (dated by TCRdb to about 2017). Notes on the research overall: An earlier analysis of a few hundred of the donors reported 276 Gb of sequence data and 90 million to 120 million unique TCR beta sequences obtained from some 200 million T cells. An early release that covered 640 HLA-typed donors contained approximately 320 gigabases of sequencing data and 70 million to 100 million unique TCR sequences. Of the roughly 400 genotyped donors, 81% fell in the genetic ancestry cluster associated with self-reported Caucasian donors. The study aimed to test whether cataloging public T cell receptors could reveal signatures of past pathogen exposure. The study used immunosequencing to profile the T cell repertoires of 600 to 850 subjects and linked those repertoires to cytomegalovirus serostatus. Along with the roughly 670-subject first cohort, a separate validation cohort of over 90 different subjects was used. To predict cytomegalovirus infection status, the study brought together high-throughput TCR immunosequencing, statistical association of individual TCRs with disease status, and machine learning. A later analysis re-analyzed previously published TCR beta repertoires from about 600 donors and added high-resolution HLA genotyping to study TCR occurrence patterns. Rather than drawing on any new phenotypic data, the later analysis identified candidate immune exposures from TCR beta sequences and the way those sequences occurred across donors. In an earlier analysis of 587 of the donors, high-throughput TCR beta sequencing was used to judge whether each TCR beta V gene segment behaved as functional or pseudogenic. Donor age, sex, ethnicity and CMV serostatus were collected together with the repertoire data. A later genetic analysis used genome-wide SNP genotypes for about three fifths of the 666 donors, treating that subset as a discovery cohort. All discovery cohort repertoires had been generated using a single sequencing platform. HLA typing covered class I and class II loci at four-digit resolution. The number of typed donors differed by locus: about 620-640 for A, B, C, DRB1 and DQB1; 522 for DQA1; 606 for DPA1; and roughly 470 for DPB1. Four or five DR-DQ haplotypes were treated as single units for association and clustering because of strong linkage in the cohort. Among 300 to 500 genotyped donors of the cohort, an average of approximately 240,000 unique TCR beta nucleotide sequences was sequenced per donor, of which about 18% were non-productive.

Study-level results and caveats: Because HLA typing was missing for some donors at each locus, association tests included only the typed subset. Strong co-occurrence of HLA alleles, especially DR and DQ, made assigning TCR associations to individual alleles difficult. At a false discovery rate of 0.05, a later analysis linked 16,951 TCR beta sequences to specific HLA alleles. In this cohort, only TCR beta chains were sequenced, and detectable features were limited by the absence of alpha or paired-chain data. According to a later analysis, parvovirus B19, influenza, CMV and Epstein-Barr virus appeared linked to several top co-occurrence clusters. In vitro tests confirmed that three of the cytomegalovirus-associated TCR beta chains recognize cytomegalovirus antigens. Correlated functional status among segregating V segments might reflect linkage disequilibrium, but an unknown experimental factor could not be ruled out. A total of fewer than 200 TCR beta chains were listed by the study as associated with cytomegalovirus. In an earlier analysis of under 600 of the donors, most TCR beta V segments were observed in productive rearrangements about 87% or about 30% of the time, broadly matching IMGT annotations. It was suggested by the authors that the approach could potentially be generalized to other disease states and immunological phenotypes. Compared with the roughly 670-donor mean, donors in an Asian-associated ancestry cluster had fewer N-insertions in productive TCRs, according to a later genetic analysis. The sequencing pipeline was judged likely to have produced a cluster of highly shared sequence variants as a technical artifact. Most TCR sequences were observed very rarely across donors, whereas some public TCRs were present in many individuals. Around 16 rarely observed V segments, including chromosome 9 orphons, were excluded from the earlier analysis of some 590 of the donors because counts were too low. Presence/absence analyses assumed roughly uniform sequencing depth across donors, an assumption that may not hold. In a later analysis, most CMV-associated TCR beta chains were found to appear HLA-restricted, with HLA associations seemingly driven largely by CMV exposure. Compared with equally common non-associated chains, HLA-associated TCR beta chains in a later analysis were more clonally expanded and had lower generation probabilities. Because the 87-base-pair reads could not distinguish some IMGT-functional V segments, including TRBV6-2 and TRBV6-3, those segments were excluded. In a later analysis, the rate of TCR association differed among HLA loci, with DRB1 alleles having the most associated TCRs and HLA-C alleles having the fewest. A further reported finding was that TCR beta sequences accurately predicted the HLA-A and HLA-B alleles for most subjects in the first cohort. CMV serostatus was the only immune exposure information available for the cohort. In both the original and validation cohorts, the classifier was reported to diagnose cytomegalovirus status with high specificity and sensitivity. In a later genetic analysis, a missense DCLRE1C variant was associated with V-gene and J-gene trimming of TCR beta chains, and the association was replicated in an independent cohort.

Germline trimming: 4 bases from V, 6 bases from J; junction bases outside gene matches: 2. CDR3 length: 14 amino acids, cysteine to phenylalanine. Only the CDR3 part of the read is kept: 42 bases, read in frame from the first base. The germline V gene gives CDR1 as MNHEY and CDR2 as SVGAGI. The cohort consisted of 670 or so healthy bone marrow donors. Cohort members were all nominally healthy when sampled, although unrecorded immune exposures were likely present. The donor was CMV seronegative and was included in the group of a few hundred seronegative cohort members. A peripheral blood sample was collected from each donor, and TCR beta sequencing was performed on peripheral blood mononuclear cells. Genomic DNA was extracted from the blood cell samples with the Qiagen DNeasy Blood Extraction Kit. In regard to this clone: This receptor's antigen is unknown. No base quality information exists; no much larger clone differs at one position.

The library was generated by the immunoSEQ multiplex PCR assay. For the multiplex PCR, a mixture combining 60 forward primers for TCR Vbeta segments and 13 reverse primers for TCR Jbeta segments was used. A multiplex PCR assay on genomic DNA amplified the CDR3 region of rearranged TCR beta genes. The Illumina HiSeq System was used to sequence the amplified TCR beta libraries as 87-base-pair reads. Turning to the authors' computational methods: A later analysis tallied around 80 million unique TCR beta chains across the 700 or so repertoires, and some 10 million of those chains were shared by two or more donors. To remove PCR and sequencing errors, raw reads were error-corrected and collapsed into unique sequences using a nearest-neighbor algorithm that merged closely related sequences. V, D and J gene segments were assigned by aligning CDR3 sequences to IMGT reference sequences. Each retained sequence needed at least a six-nucleotide match to both a V gene segment and a J gene segment. Rearrangements were classified as productive when the CDR3 lacked stop codons and remained in frame with V and J, and all other rearrangements were classified as non-productive. CDR3 was defined according to IMGT convention as the region running from the second conserved V-encoded cysteine to the conserved J-encoded phenylalanine. The earlier analysis of some 540 of the donors excluded any sequence lacking an unambiguous match to a single V gene segment. In an earlier analysis of approximately 610 of the donors, V segments were called functional above 56.7% productive rearrangements and were called segregating when the between-donor standard deviation exceeded 5%. A statistical classification framework was built for diagnosing cytomegalovirus status from the catalog of TCR beta chain sequences. In a later analysis, TCR nucleotide sequences were compared against IMGT/GENE-DB human TR gene sequences so that V and J genes could be assigned. Using the TCRdist pipeline, a later analysis assigned CDR3 sequences along with most-parsimonious VDJ recombination scenarios. A later analysis defined each TCR beta chain by its CDR3 amino acid sequence plus V-gene family, and excluded reads lacking a unique V-gene family. As a way to deal with suspected cross-contamination and a sequencing artifact, a later analysis dropped hundreds of nucleotide sequences that were highly shared and had low generation probability. In a later analysis, a clonal expansion index for each public chain was calculated from normalized within-repertoire ranks of inferred template counts. In a later analysis, generation probabilities were computed with a VDJ recombination model fitted to out-of-frame rearrangements, and the resulting probabilities were checked against IGoR. In a later analysis, hypergeometric tests were used to score TCR-TCR, TCR-HLA and TCR-CMV co-occurrence, with a repertoire-size bias correction applied to TCR pairs. False discovery rates were estimated in a later analysis by permuting HLA or CMV assignments 20 times. In a later analysis, co-occurring TCRs were grouped using DBSCAN, and TCRdist sequence similarity was added for clustering within HLA-allele-positive subsets. For co-occurrence clustering, repertoires with fewer than 30,000 or more than 120,000 public chains were excluded, along with four to six repertoires with anomalous nucleotide sharing. The immuneACCESS repertoire file appears here via TCRdb, limited to in-frame rearrangements. These files lack a portion of the clones; in checked studies, under half of the deficit traces to unresolved V genes, and the cause of the others is not known. V and J calls and clone size are copied from that table; D and trimming were computed from the DNA. The sample table lists more than 95,000 clones, over 70% of them with a count of one. Together, the top ten hold approximately 2% of the sample.

Sequencing was performed on PBMCs. The sequence derives from a man aged 25 to 40 in good health and CMV-seronegative. In this chain, TRBV6-5 is recombined with TRBJ1-5; a stretch of 11 junction bases matches TRBD1. The DNA sequence is TGTGCCAGCAGTTCCGGGACAGGGGGTCAGCCCCAGCATTTT. Its protein product is CASSSGTGGQPQHF.